This is a list of T cell receptor beta chains from one sample in a study of tumor-infiltrating lymphocytes in primary liver carcinoma. Using its own MiXCR run on the multiplex PCR reads, TCRdb lists one record per CDR3 protein. The profile shows over 250,000 distinct CDR3 sequences, roughly three fifths of them singletons. Sequences were obtained from peripheral blood. The receptors here all came from a woman aged 25 to 39 with primary liver carcinoma and hepatitis B virus infection. Each CDR3 is given with its conserved first and last residue. The D gene is left open where the match is weak. Clone size is shown for a subset of rows, as once, few, many or a class of expanded clone.

TRBD2,TRBJ2-1,NA,TRBV7-9,TGTGCCAGGTCGGGGCCAGCGGGACCAATCGGGGATGAGCAGTTCTTC,CARSGPAGPIGDEQFF
NA,TRBJ2-3,NA,TRBV12-3/TRBV12-4,TGTGCCAGCAGTCCGAACAGGAATACGCAGTATTTT,CASSPNRNTQYF
NA,TRBJ1-2,NA,TRBV5-1,TGCGCCAGCAGCTCCGGACAGCCCCCCTATGGTCGCTACACCTTC,CASSSGQPPYGRYTF
NA,TRBJ1-1,NA,TRBV29-1,TGCAGCGTTGGTTTCACTGAAACTTTCTTT,CSVGFTETFF
NA,TRBJ2-3,NA,TRBV7-9,TGTGCCAGCAGCCCGAATAGACCGGATACGCAGTATTTT,CASSPNRPDTQYF
NA,TRBJ2-5,NA,TRBV7-2,TGTGCCAGCAGCCGACAGGCCCAAGAGACCCAGTACTTC,CASSRQAQETQYF
TRBD1,TRBJ2-7,NA,TRBV30,TGTGCCTGGAAGGCACAGGGGGAGCAGTACTTC,CAWKAQGEQYF
NA,TRBJ1-5,NA,TRBV29-1,TGCAGCGTTGACGTGGTAGCGGGAGCCCCAGATACGCAGCATTTT,CSVDVVAGAPDTQHF
NA,TRBJ2-7,NA,TRBV11-2,TGTGCCGGCAGCTCATTCGGGATGCAGGACGAACAGTACTTC,CAGSSFGMQDEQYF
TRBD1,TRBJ2-3,NA,TRBV6-2/TRBV6-3,TGTGCCAGCAGTCTAGAGACAGGGACCTACACAGATACGCAGTATTTT,CASSLETGTYTDTQYF
TRBD2,TRBJ2-3,NA,TRBV11-2,TGTGCCAGCAGTCATAGCGGGATGCGGTATTTT,CASSHSGMRYF
TRBD1,TRBJ2-7,NA,TRBV4-1,TGCGCCATCAGCCAATCCAGGGGGAACTACGAGCAGTACTTC,CAISQSRGNYEQYF
NA,TRBJ2-1,many,TRBV2,TGTGCCAGCAGTGAAGCTGACCGACAGGAGCAGTTCTTC,CASSEADRQEQFF
NA,TRBJ2-3,NA,TRBV24-1,TGTGCCACCAGTGATCCGGCGGAGAGCACAGATACGCAGTATTTT,CATSDPAESTDTQYF
TRBD1,TRBJ2-7,few,TRBV29-1,TGCAGCGTTTGGACAGGGGGCCGACAGAGCTATGAGCAGTACTTC,CSVWTGGRQSYEQYF
NA,TRBJ1-1,few,TRBV5-6,TGTGCCAGCAGCCCGCTATGGTCCAGGAACACTGAAGCTTTCTTT,CASSPLWSRNTEAFF
TRBD1,TRBJ2-5,NA,TRBV28,TGTGCCAGCAGCTCGGACAGGAACGGGGAGACCCAGCACTTC,CASSSDRNGETQHF
NA,TRBJ2-6,NA,TRBV5-6,TGTACCAGCAGCTTCATGGGATCTGGGGCCAACGTCCTGACTTTC,CTSSFMGSGANVLTF
NA,TRBJ2-5,few,TRBV6-5,TGTGCCAGCAGGGGTGGGAAGACCCAGTACTTC,CASRGGKTQYF
TRBD2,TRBJ2-5,many,TRBV12-3/TRBV12-4,TGTGCCAGCAGCTCACGCGGGACTAGCGGACAAGAGACCCAGTACTTC,CASSSRGTSGQETQYF
NA,TRBJ2-7,NA,TRBV11-2,TGTGCCAGCAGCTTAGATCACGGGACGACATACGTGCAGTACTTC,CASSLDHGTTYVQYF
NA,TRBJ1-1,many,TRBV6-2/TRBV6-3,TGTGCCAGCATAACCGGCCGGACGAATGAAGCTTTCTTT,CASITGRTNEAFF
NA,TRBJ2-1,NA,TRBV7-8,TGTGCCAGCAGCTTAGCACTCCTCAATGAGCAGTTCTTC,CASSLALLNEQFF
NA,TRBJ2-7,NA,TRBV11-1,TGTGCCAGCAGCTTAATTGACGCTAGGGAGCAGTACTTC,CASSLIDAREQYF
TRBD1,TRBJ1-2,NA,TRBV13,TGTGCCAGCAGCCAACGCACCCTCCGGGACAGGGCCCCTAGCTACACCTTC,CASSQRTLRDRAPSYTF
TRBD2,TRBJ2-5,NA,TRBV6-5,TGTACCAGTACTCCGGATCCGGGACCGACGCGGGGGACCCAATACTTC,CTSTPDPGPTRGTQYF
NA,TRBJ2-7,NA,TRBV6-2/TRBV6-3,TGTGCCAGCAGTGACACTATCGAGCAGTACTTC,CASSDTIEQYF
NA,TRBJ1-5,NA,TRBV24-1,TGTGCCACCAGTGATTTGTGGGATGGACGGGGTGGAGGCAATCAGCCCCAGCATTTT,CATSDLWDGRGGGNQPQHF
NA,TRBJ1-5,NA,TRBV19,TGTGCCAGTAGTATGGTGAATCAGCCCCAGCATTTT,CASSMVNQPQHF
NA,TRBJ2-4,NA,TRBV11-2,TGTGTCAGAAGCTTATCGGTTACGAATGAGCAGTACTTC,CVRSLSVTNEQYF
NA,TRBJ1-1,few,TRBV12-3/TRBV12-4,TGTGCCAGCAGAACCCGTGGATCCACTGAAGCTTTCTTT,CASRTRGSTEAFF
TRBD2,TRBJ2-5,NA,TRBV4-3,TGCGCCAGCAGCCTAAACCGGGCTAGCGGGAAGATGTGGGAGACCCAGTACTTC,CASSLNRASGKMWETQYF
NA,TRBJ2-1,NA,TRBV19,TGTGCCAGTAGGGGGGACAACCCGGCCAATGAGCAGTTCTTC,CASRGDNPANEQFF
NA,TRBJ2-7,few,TRBV4-3,TGCGCCAGCAGCCAAGTTTTCGGGACCTACGAGCAGTACTTC,CASSQVFGTYEQYF
TRBD2,TRBJ2-5,few,TRBV14,TGTGCCAGCAGCCAAGGACTAGCGGGACACAAAGAGACCCAGTACTTC,CASSQGLAGHKETQYF